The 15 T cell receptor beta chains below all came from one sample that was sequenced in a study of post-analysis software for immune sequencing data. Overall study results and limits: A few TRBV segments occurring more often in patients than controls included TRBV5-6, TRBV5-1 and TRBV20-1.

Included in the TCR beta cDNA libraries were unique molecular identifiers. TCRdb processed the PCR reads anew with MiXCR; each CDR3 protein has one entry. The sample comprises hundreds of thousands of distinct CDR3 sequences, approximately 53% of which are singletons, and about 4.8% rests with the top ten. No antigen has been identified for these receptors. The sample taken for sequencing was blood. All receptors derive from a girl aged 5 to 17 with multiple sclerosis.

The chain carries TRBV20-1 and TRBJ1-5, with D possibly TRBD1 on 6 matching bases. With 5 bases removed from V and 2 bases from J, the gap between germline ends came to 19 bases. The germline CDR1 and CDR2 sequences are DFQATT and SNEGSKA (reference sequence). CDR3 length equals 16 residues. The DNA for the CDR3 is TGCAGTGCTTACTCCCTACAGGGTACGGGCAATCAGCCCCAGCATTTT. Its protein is CSAYSLQGTGNQPQHF.

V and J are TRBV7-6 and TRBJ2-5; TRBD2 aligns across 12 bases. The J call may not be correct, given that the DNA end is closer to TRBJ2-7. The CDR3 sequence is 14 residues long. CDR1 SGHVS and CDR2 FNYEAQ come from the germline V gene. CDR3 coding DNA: TGTGCCAGCAGCCCTGGACTAGCGGGAAGCGAGCAGTACTTC. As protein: CASSPGLAGSEQYF.

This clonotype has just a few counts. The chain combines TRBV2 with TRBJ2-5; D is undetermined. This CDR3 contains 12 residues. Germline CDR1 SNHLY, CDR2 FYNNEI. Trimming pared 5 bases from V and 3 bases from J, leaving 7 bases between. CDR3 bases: TGTGCCAGCAGTCGGACCGAAGAGACCCAGTACTTC. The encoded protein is CASSRTEETQYF.

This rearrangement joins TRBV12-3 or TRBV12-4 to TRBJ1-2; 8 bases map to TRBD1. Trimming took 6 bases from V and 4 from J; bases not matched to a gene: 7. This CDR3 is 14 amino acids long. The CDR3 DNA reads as TGTGCCAGCAGAATACTGGGGACAGGCTATGGCTACACCTTC. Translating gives CASRILGTGYGYTF.

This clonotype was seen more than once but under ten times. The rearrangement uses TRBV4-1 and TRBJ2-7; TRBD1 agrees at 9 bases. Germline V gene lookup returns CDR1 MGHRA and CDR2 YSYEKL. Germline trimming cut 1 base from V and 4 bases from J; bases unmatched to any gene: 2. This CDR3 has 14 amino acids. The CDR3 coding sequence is TGCGCCAGCAGCCAAGTTGGACAGGGGTACGAGCAGTACTTC. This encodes CASSQVGQGYEQYF.

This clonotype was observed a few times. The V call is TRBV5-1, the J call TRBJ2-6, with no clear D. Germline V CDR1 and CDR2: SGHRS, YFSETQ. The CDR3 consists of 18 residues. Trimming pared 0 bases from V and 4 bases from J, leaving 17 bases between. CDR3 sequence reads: CASSLEASQSRGANVLTF. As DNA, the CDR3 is TGCGCCAGCAGCTTGGAAGCCAGCCAAAGCCGCGGGGCCAACGTCCTGACTTTC.

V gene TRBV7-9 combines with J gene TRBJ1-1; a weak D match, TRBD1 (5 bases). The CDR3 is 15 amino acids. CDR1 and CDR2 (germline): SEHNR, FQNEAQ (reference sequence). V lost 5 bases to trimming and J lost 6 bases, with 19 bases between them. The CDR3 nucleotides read TGTGCCAGCAGCCCCTCGGTGGGGGTGACTCCTGAAGCTTTCTTT. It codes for CASSPSVGVTPEAFF.

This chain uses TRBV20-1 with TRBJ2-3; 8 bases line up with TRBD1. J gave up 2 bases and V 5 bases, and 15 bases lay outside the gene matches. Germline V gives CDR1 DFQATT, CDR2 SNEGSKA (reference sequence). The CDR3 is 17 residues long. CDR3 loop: CSALYPLTGVATDTQYF. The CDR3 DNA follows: TGCAGTGCTCTCTACCCCCTGACAGGGGTGGCCACAGATACGCAGTATTTT.

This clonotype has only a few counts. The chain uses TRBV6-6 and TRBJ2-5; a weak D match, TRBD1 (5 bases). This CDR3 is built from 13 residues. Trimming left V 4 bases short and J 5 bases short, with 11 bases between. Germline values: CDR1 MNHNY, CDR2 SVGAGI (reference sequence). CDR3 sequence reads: CASSWGLGETQYF. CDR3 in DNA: TGTGCCAGCAGTTGGGGCCTCGGGGAGACCCAGTACTTC.

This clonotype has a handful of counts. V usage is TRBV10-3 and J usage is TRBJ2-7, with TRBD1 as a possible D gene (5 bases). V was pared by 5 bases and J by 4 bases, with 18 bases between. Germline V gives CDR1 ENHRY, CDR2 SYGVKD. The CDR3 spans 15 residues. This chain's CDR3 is CAISRWKRGWYEQYF. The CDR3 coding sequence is TGTGCCATCAGTAGGTGGAAAAGGGGATGGTACGAGCAGTACTTC.

The CDR3 sequence is CAIKASSGANVLTF. CDR3 coding DNA: TGTGCCATAAAAGCAAGCTCTGGGGCCAACGTCCTGACTTTC. The chain employs TRBV6-5 and TRBJ2-6; D uncertain. This CDR3 is 14 amino acids long. From germline, CDR1 is MNHEY and CDR2 SVGAGI. Deletions cut 10 bases from V and 0 bases from J, with 10 bases between.

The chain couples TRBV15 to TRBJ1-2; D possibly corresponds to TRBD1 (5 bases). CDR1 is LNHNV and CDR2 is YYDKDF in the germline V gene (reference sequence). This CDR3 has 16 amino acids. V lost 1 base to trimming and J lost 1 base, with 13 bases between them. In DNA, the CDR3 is TGTGCCACCAGCAGAGGGGGGACGGCACTTAACTATGGCTACACCTTC. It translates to CATSRGGTALNYGYTF.

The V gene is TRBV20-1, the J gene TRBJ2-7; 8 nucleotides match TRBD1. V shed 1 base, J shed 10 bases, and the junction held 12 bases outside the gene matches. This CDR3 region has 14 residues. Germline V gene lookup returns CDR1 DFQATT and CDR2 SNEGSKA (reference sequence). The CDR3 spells CSARVGRGRGTQYF. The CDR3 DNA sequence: TGCAGTGCTAGAGTTGGCAGGGGGCGCGGAACCCAGTACTTC.

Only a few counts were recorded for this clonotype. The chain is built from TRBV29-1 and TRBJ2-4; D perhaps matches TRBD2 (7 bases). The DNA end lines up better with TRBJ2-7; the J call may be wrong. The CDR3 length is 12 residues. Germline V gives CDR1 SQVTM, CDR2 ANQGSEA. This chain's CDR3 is CSVGAGHYEQYF. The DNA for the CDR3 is TGCAGCGTTGGAGCGGGACACTACGAGCAGTACTTC.

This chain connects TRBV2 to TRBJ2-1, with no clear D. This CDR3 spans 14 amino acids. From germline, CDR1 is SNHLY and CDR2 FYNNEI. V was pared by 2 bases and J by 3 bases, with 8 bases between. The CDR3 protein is CASSESVGYNEQFF. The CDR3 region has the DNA TGTGCCAGCAGTGAATCAGTCGGCTACAATGAGCAGTTCTTC. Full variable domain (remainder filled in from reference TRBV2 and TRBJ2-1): EPEVTQTPSHQVTQMGQEVILRCVPISNHLYFYWYRQILGQKVEFLVSFYNNEISEKSEIFDDQFSVERPDGSNFTLKIRSTKLEDSAMYFCASSESVGYNEQFFGPGTRLTVL.